The clone carrying this T cell receptor beta chain is a singleton in its sample. Its specificity is not known. The sample belongs to a study of T cells in Graves' hyperthyroidism and ophthalmopathy. Amplified regions were TCR beta CDR3 sequences from RNA transcripts. Researchers ran a first-round RT-PCR on the TCR CDR3 using the HTBI primer set. MiXCR, run by TCRdb on the multiplex PCR reads, gives a single entry per CDR3 protein. Of about 500,000 distinct CDR3 sequences in the sample, under 15% are singletons; the top ten hold 17%. Losses at the gene ends were 8 bases for V and 5 bases for J; bases not matched to a gene: 16. Per the germline V gene, CDR1 is SGHAT and CDR2 is FQNNGV. CDR3 length: 18 amino acids. General study findings and limits: Among clonotypes expanded in thyroid above 0.001, most were also found in blood.

Specimen: blood. The receptor's source is a woman aged 18-35 years with Graves' hyperthyroidism. This chain uses TRBV11-2 with TRBJ2-3, with 13 bases matching TRBD2. CDR3 residues: CASGPTSGRPETRDTQYF. The CDR3 bases are TGTGCCAGCGGTCCGACTAGCGGGAGGCCCGAGACCAGAGATACGCAGTATTTT.